The text below deals with one TCR beta chain. The sample belongs to a study of control samples from healthy donors and cancer patients. CDR1 and CDR2 (germline): MNHEY, SVGAGI. V dropped 2 bases and J dropped 6 bases, with 17 bases sitting between them. CDR3 size: 15 residues. The table came from immunoSEQ multiplex PCR; TCRdb's copy has only in-frame clones and leaves some out. The repertoire holds some 150,000 clones, with 96% as singletons. The chain is built from TRBV6-5 and TRBJ2-7; D may correspond to TRBD1 or TRBD2 (7 bases each). The sample was blood. This TCR was recovered from a woman aged 30 to 39 in good health. The CDR3 protein is CASSYQGGGSSEQYF. The CDR3 bases are TGTGCCAGCAGTTACCAGGGGGGGGGCTCTTCCGAGCAGTACTTC.